This T cell receptor (beta chain) was captured in a study of regulatory T cells. Study-level findings and limits: In patients, unique TRB V-J pairs were restricted and V/J usage skewed, especially in Tregs. Control CD8+ cells showed a nonsignificant trend toward higher Shannon entropy than patient CD8+ cells.

The primer mix had 52 TRBV and 13 TRBJ primers. Here immunoSEQ multiplex PCR was the method, and the copy in TCRdb shows in-frame clones only, minus some. The table has tens of thousands of clones, under 95% seen once; the top ten hold 3.5% to 4%. In germline, CDR1 is MNHNS, CDR2 SASEGT. There are 14 residues in the CDR3. Trimming took 8 bases from V and 5 from J; bases not matched to a gene: 11. On this clone: The antigen remains undetermined.

At testing, patients were 2 to 39 years old, with reduced naive and increased memory T-cell proportions. The clonotype comes from a child aged 2-15 years with CD3G deficiency. Sequencing was carried out using CD8+ T cells sorted from blood. The chain recombines TRBV6-1 with TRBJ2-7, with TRBD1 matching 8 bases. The CDR3 reads CASGSLTGVHEQYF. The CDR3 region has the DNA TGTGCCAGCGGATCCCTGACAGGGGTCCACGAGCAGTACTTC.